The 9 T cell receptor beta chains in this list originate from one sample, sequenced in a study of blood T cell repertoires in COVID-19. Sequencing was performed with immunoSEQ multiplex PCR; in TCRdb, only in-frame clones are kept and a portion is missing. The repertoire consists of some 200,000 clones, with over 75% occurring once and the leading ten covering about 7%. The sequencing sample was made of PBMCs or T cells enriched from blood (not recorded which). These receptors were collected from a young man in a cohort exposed to, infected with or recovered from COVID-19 (not recorded which).

The J gene is TRBJ2-1, the V gene TRBV7-6, with TRBD2 matching 13 bases. The CDR3 loop spans 18 amino acids. The J segment lost 0 bases and the V segment lost 3 bases, leaving 5 bases of the junction unmatched. Germline values: CDR1 SGHVS, CDR2 FNYEAQ. CDR3 in amino acids: CASSLGLAGLSSYNEQFF. The CDR3 DNA is TGTGCCAGCAGCTTGGGACTAGCGGGACTAAGCTCCTACAATGAGCAGTTCTTC.

The chain is built from TRBV10-3 and TRBJ1-1; a weak D match, TRBD1 (6 bases). The CDR3 runs to 13 residues. V lost 6 bases, J lost 5 bases, and 13 bases lay in between. Germline values: CDR1 ENHRY, CDR2 SYGVKD. CDR3 sequence (DNA): TGTGCCATCAGCGGGACAACGGTAACTGAAGCTTTCTTT. Translating it yields CAISGTTVTEAFF.

This sequence joins TRBV7-2 and TRBJ2-5; perhaps TRBD2 as D (5 bases). V was trimmed by 5 bases and J by 5 bases, leaving 6 bases between them. Germline CDR1 is SGHTA and CDR2 is FQGNSA. The CDR3 runs to 11 residues. CDR3 coding DNA: TGTGCCAGCAGCCCGGGGGAGACCCAGTACTTC. This codes for CASSPGETQYF.

The chain recombines TRBV7-9 with TRBJ1-4; 8 positions match TRBD1. CDR3 size: 16 residues. CDR1 is SEHNR, CDR2 FQNEAQ, per germline (reference sequence). V was clipped by 5 bases and J by 3 bases; unmatched bases: 8. The CDR3 reads CASSDLTGVSNEKLFF. CDR3 DNA: TGTGCCAGCAGCGACCTGACAGGGGTCTCTAATGAAAAACTGTTTTTT.

The chain uses TRBV5-4 and TRBJ2-7; tentative D call: TRBD1 (5 bases). The germline V and J ends were trimmed by 0 bases and 4 bases, with 14 bases remaining between them. In germline, CDR1 is SGHNT, CDR2 YYREEE (reference sequence). The CDR3 has 15 amino acids. The CDR3 protein is CASSLAWQGGYEQYF. The CDR3 bases are TGTGCCAGCAGCTTGGCCTGGCAGGGTGGGTACGAGCAGTACTTC.

J is TRBJ2-2 and V is TRBV7-3, with D possibly being TRBD2 (5 bases). From germline, CDR1 is SGHTA and CDR2 FQGTGA. There are 14 residues in the CDR3. V was clipped by 1 base and J by 5 bases, with 8 bases between them. CDR3 sequence: CASSLIGGTGELFF. CDR3 sequence (DNA): TGTGCCAGCAGCTTAATTGGAGGAACCGGGGAGCTGTTTTTT.

The V gene is TRBV4-1, the J gene TRBJ1-5; D call uncertain. V lost 2 bases to trimming and J lost 0 bases, with 8 bases between them. Per the germline V gene, CDR1 is MGHRA and CDR2 is YSYEKL. The CDR3 runs 15 residues. As DNA, the CDR3 is TGCGCCAGCAGCCAAATACTGGTTAGCAATCAGCCCCAGCATTTT. Translated: CASSQILVSNQPQHF.

The chain is built from TRBV19 and TRBJ1-3; no definite D call. V was trimmed by 5 bases and J by 3 bases, leaving 11 bases between them. CDR3 length: 14 amino acids. Germline values: CDR1 LNHDA, CDR2 SQIVND (reference sequence). CDR3 in DNA: TGTGCCAGTAGTGCGCGCCACGTTGGAAACACCATATATTTT. Protein product: CASSARHVGNTIYF. Full variable domain (rest looked up from reference TRBV19 and TRBJ1-3): DGGITQSPKYLFRKEGQNVTLSCEQNLNHDAMYWYRQDPGQGLRLIYYSQIVNDFQKGDIAEGYSVSREKKESFPLTVTSAQKNPTAFYLCASSARHVGNTIYFGEGSWLTVV.

The genes are TRBV11-2 and TRBJ1-1; 11 bases are a match to TRBD1. J was trimmed by 4 bases and V by 2 bases; bases with no gene match: 6. Germline lookup yields CDR1 SGHAT and CDR2 FQNNGV. The length of the CDR3 is 16 residues. The CDR3 DNA is TGTGCCAGCAGCTTAATTTGGGACAGGGGGAGCACTGAAGCTTTCTTT. This translates into CASSLIWDRGSTEAFF. Full variable domain (outside the CDR3, taken from reference TRBV11-2 and TRBJ1-1): EAGVAQSPRYKIIEKRQSVAFWCNPISGHATLYWYQQILGQGPKLLIQFQNNGVVDDSQLPKDRFSAERLKGVDSTLKIQPAKLEDSAVYLCASSLIWDRGSTEAFFGQGTRLTVV.